Presented here are 19 T cell receptor beta chains from one specimen sequenced in a study of blood T cells in healthy people across ages. Sample-barcoded 5' priming and a J-beta primer mix drove a second PCR of roughly 7 to 11 cycles. MiXCR, applied by TCRdb to the 5' RACE reads, yields one record per CDR3 protein. The sample lists approximately 770,000 distinct CDR3 sequences, about three fifths seen once, with 22% in the top ten. Material for sequencing was blood. Receptors originate from a man aged 25-45 years in good health.

This clonotype was seen many times. The V call is TRBV6-6, the J call TRBJ1-1; 9 bases align to TRBD1. V was clipped by 8 bases and J by 5 bases; unmatched bases: 9. The CDR3 totals 14 residues. Germline V CDR1 and CDR2: MNHNY, SVGAGI (reference sequence). The CDR3 DNA sequence: TGTGCCAGCCGGACAGGGGATTTTAAAACTGAAGCTTTCTTT. Translation: CASRTGDFKTEAFF.

A single count supports this clonotype. The rearrangement links TRBV20-1 to TRBJ2-7, with no clear D. The J call may not be correct, given that the DNA end is closer to TRBJ2-4. This CDR3 is built from 17 residues. CDR1 and CDR2 (germline): DFQATT, SNEGSKA (reference sequence). DNA for the CDR3: TGCAGTGCCGCCCCAAGGTTCCCGAGCTTAGCCAAAAACATTCAGTACTTC. Amino acid sequence: CSAAPRFPSLAKNIQYF.

This clonotype was observed a handful of times. The chain is built from TRBV20-1 and TRBJ2-5; weak D call: TRBD1 (5 bases). The CDR3 runs 13 residues. Per germline, CDR1 DFQATT and CDR2 SNEGSKA (reference sequence). The V gene lost 0 bases and the J gene lost 1 base, with 6 bases spanning the gap. For the CDR3, the DNA is TGCAGTGCTAGAGAGGGGCCCCAAGAGACCCAGTACTTC. This codes for CSAREGPQETQYF.

This sequence joins TRBV29-1 and TRBJ1-2; D remains ambiguous. The length of the CDR3 is 13 residues. V lost 5 bases to trimming and J lost 5 bases, with 15 bases between them. Germline CDR1 is SQVTM and CDR2 is ANQGSEA. CDR3 DNA sequence: TGCAGCGTTAACCCTACGCCAGGTTATGGCTACACCTTC. The encoded protein is CSVNPTPGYGYTF.

The chain is built from TRBV2 and TRBJ2-4; 10 bases are a match to TRBD2. The J call may be incorrect, as the DNA end agrees better with TRBJ2-5. CDR1 is SNHLY, CDR2 FYNNEI, per germline. CDR3 length: 14 residues. Written as DNA, the CDR3 is TGTGCCAGCAGTAAAACTAGCGGGAAAGAGACCCAGTACTTC. This encodes CASSKTSGKETQYF.

The gene calls are TRBV7-9 and TRBJ2-7, with D uncertain. The CDR3 consists of 14 residues. Trimming shortened V by 5 bases and J by 6 bases, and 17 bases separated the two germline ends. Per germline, CDR1 SEHNR and CDR2 FQNEAQ (reference sequence). The CDR3 is CASSPWQVAAEQYF. DNA of the CDR3: TGTGCCAGCAGCCCCTGGCAGGTGGCAGCCGAGCAGTACTTC.

The CDR3, as DNA: TGTGCCAGCCCCGACAGGGCAAACGCTGAAGCTTTCTTT. Protein: CASPDRANAEAFF. The chain is built from TRBV6-6 and TRBJ1-1; 7 nucleotides align to TRBD1. Germline-derived CDR1 and CDR2 are MNHNY and SVGAGI (reference sequence). The CDR3 spans 13 residues. The V gene end was trimmed by 8 bases and the J gene end by 6 bases; junction bases not matched to a gene: 9.

The V gene is TRBV20-1, the J gene TRBJ1-5; D possibly corresponds to TRBD1 (6 bases). V dropped 5 bases and J dropped 2 bases, with 10 bases sitting between them. The CDR3 is 13 amino acids. Germline-derived CDR1 and CDR2 are DFQATT and SNEGSKA (reference sequence). DNA of the CDR3: TGCAGTGCTCCCAGGGGTGGCAATCAGCCCCAGCATTTT. Its protein product is CSAPRGGNQPQHF.

This chain connects TRBV4-1 to TRBJ2-1, with TRBD2 matching over 11 bases. The V gene end was trimmed by 0 bases and the J gene end by 6 bases; junction bases not matched to a gene: 1. The CDR3 sequence is 15 residues long. CDR1 is MGHRA and CDR2 is YSYEKL in the germline V gene. The CDR3 sequence: CASSQDTSGSNEQFF. In nucleotides, the CDR3 is TGCGCCAGCAGCCAAGATACTAGCGGGAGCAATGAGCAGTTCTTC.

The rearrangement uses TRBV7-2 and TRBJ2-1, with D possibly being TRBD1 or TRBD2 (5 bases each). Germline CDR1 SGHTA, CDR2 FQGNSA. This CDR3 has 15 amino acids. Trimming stripped 2 bases from V and 2 bases from J, with 10 bases between. CDR3 amino acids: CASSLRDPAYNEQFF. DNA for the CDR3: TGTGCCAGCAGCTTACGGGACCCAGCCTACAATGAGCAGTTCTTC.

This clonotype was seen a few times. The gene calls are TRBV7-2 and TRBJ1-1; D gene uncertain. The CDR3 totals 12 residues. Trimming pared 3 bases from V and 3 bases from J, leaving 5 bases between. The germline V gene encodes CDR1 SGHTA and CDR2 FQGNSA. The CDR3 DNA reads TGTGCCAGCAGCTTCACCTACACTGAAGCTTTCTTT. Translating it yields CASSFTYTEAFF.

This clonotype was seen more than once but under ten times. The V call is TRBV6-2 or TRBV6-3, the J call TRBJ2-6; D possibly corresponds to TRBD2 (6 bases). V dropped 4 bases and J dropped 3 bases, with 22 bases sitting between them. CDR1 MNHEY and CDR2 SVGEGT come from the germline V gene. The CDR3 has 19 amino acids. CDR3 sequence reads: CASSSRGSGLLFGANVLTF. The CDR3 DNA sequence: TGTGCCAGCAGTTCCCGGGGTAGCGGCCTCCTCTTTGGGGCCAACGTCCTGACTTTC.

The CDR3 DNA sequence: TGTGCCAGCAGTTTAGTCCGCGGTTCTGAAGCTTTCTTT. Its protein is CASSLVRGSEAFF. The chain uses TRBV12-3 or TRBV12-4 and TRBJ1-1; no definite D call. V dropped 1 base and J dropped 6 bases, with 9 bases sitting between them. The CDR3 totals 13 residues.

The chain joins TRBV11-2 to TRBJ2-1, with TRBD2 identical over 9 bases. CDR1 is SGHAT and CDR2 is FQNNGV in the germline V gene. The CDR3 runs to 18 residues. Trimming removed 5 bases from V and 6 bases from J; junction bases left unmatched: 17. CDR3 region: CASSPAAFMREGSNEQFF. CDR3 nucleotides: TGTGCCAGCAGCCCGGCGGCCTTTATGCGGGAGGGGAGCAATGAGCAGTTCTTC.

This chain joins TRBV29-1 and TRBJ1-2, with D uncertain. V shed 4 bases and J shed 3 bases, with 6 bases lying between them. The CDR3 has 11 residues. Germline V gives CDR1 SQVTM, CDR2 ANQGSEA. CDR3 region: CSVVRDYGYTF. CDR3 bases: TGCAGCGTTGTAAGGGACTATGGCTACACCTTC.

This sequence joins TRBV30 and TRBJ1-1, with 9 bases that match TRBD1. The CDR3 is 13 residues long. V gave up 4 bases and J gave up 5 bases; unmatched junction bases: 5. The V gene's germline CDR1 is GTSNPN and CDR2 SVGIG (reference sequence). The CDR3 loop reads CAWITDRGTEAFF. The CDR3, as DNA: TGTGCCTGGATTACGGACAGGGGTACTGAAGCTTTCTTT.

J is TRBJ2-3 and V is TRBV15; possibly TRBD2 for D (6 bases). From germline, CDR1 is LNHNV and CDR2 YYDKDF (reference sequence). CDR3 size: 15 residues. The V gene lost 0 bases and the J gene lost 5 bases, with 12 bases spanning the gap. The CDR3 protein is CATSRDSRRGDTQYF. CDR3 nucleotides: TGTGCCACCAGCAGAGACTCGCGGAGGGGAGATACGCAGTATTTT.

In its sample, this clonotype was seen once. V and J are TRBV7-2 and TRBJ2-1; D gene uncertain. The CDR3 loop spans 12 amino acids. The V gene's germline CDR1 is SGHTA and CDR2 FQGNSA. V was cut by 2 bases and J by 9 bases, with 8 bases left in between. In DNA form, the CDR3 reads TGTGCCAGCAGCTTACGCTTTACTGAGCAGTTCTTC. Protein: CASSLRFTEQFF.

The sample holds one count of this clonotype. The rearrangement links TRBV3-1 to TRBJ2-1; D is possibly TRBD2 (6 bases). Trimming stripped 6 bases from V and 0 bases from J, with 15 bases between. This CDR3 has 16 amino acids. Germline loops: CDR1 LGHDT, CDR2 YNNKEL (reference sequence). The CDR3 DNA reads TGTGCCAGCAGAGACACGGGCGGGGTCTCCTACAATGAGCAGTTCTTC. It encodes CASRDTGGVSYNEQFF.